The entry that follows covers one TCR beta chain sequence. No antigen is known for it. Data came from immunoSEQ multiplex PCR; TCRdb stores just in-frame clones and leaves some out. Here the sample spans tens of thousands of clones, roughly 92% being singletons. These data originate in a study of OX40 agonist ivuxolimab in advanced cancers. About the study: Every patient in dose escalation had hepatocellular carcinoma, melanoma, renal cell or head and neck cancer.

The CDR3 is 17 amino acids. The germline CDR1 and CDR2 sequences are SNHLY and FYNNEI. Between the trimmed V and J ends, which lost 6 bases and 1 base, there was a span of 19 bases. Study-level results: Blood T cells, both CD4+ and CD8+, expanded clonally by week 6 at 0.1 to 3.0 mg/kg. Researchers report that CD8+ T cells had, on average, more expanded clones than CD4+.

The specimen comprised CD4+ or CD8+ T cells sorted from blood, sampled in a trial of the OX40 agonist ivuxolimab. The sequence was obtained from an adult with an advanced solid tumor such as melanoma, head and neck, liver or kidney cancer. This chain connects TRBV2 to TRBJ1-3; D gene uncertain. The CDR3 DNA sequence: TGTGCCAGCAGCCTAGCTCGCTACAGACCATCTGGAAACACCATATATTTT. Translation: CASSLARYRPSGNTIYF.